The 27 T cell receptor beta chains presented below share a single source sample, sequenced in a study of T cell responses to AZD1222 COVID-19 vaccine. Here immunoSEQ multiplex PCR was the method, and the copy in TCRdb shows in-frame clones only, minus some. The sample holds some 140,000 clones; about 87% are singletons and the top ten take 5.5% to 6.5%. The sequences come from peripheral blood, collected on day 0 of AZD1222 vaccination. These receptors were obtained from an adult in good health.

The chain joins TRBV30 to TRBJ2-7; TRBD2 matches at 8 bases. The junction had 14 bases not matched to a gene; V was cut back by 4 bases and J by 6 bases. The CDR3 covers 15 residues. From germline, CDR1 is GTSNPN and CDR2 SVGIG (reference sequence). The DNA of the CDR3 is TGTGCCTGGACCGAGACTAGCGTAACAAGTAGCGAGCAGTACTTC. The encoded protein is CAWTETSVTSSEQYF.

The rearrangement links TRBV9 to TRBJ2-7; D perhaps matches TRBD2 (6 bases). V was shortened by 0 bases and J by 0 bases, with 10 bases between the two germline ends. The CDR3 loop spans 15 amino acids. Germline-derived CDR1 and CDR2 are SGDLS and YYNGEE. The chain's CDR3 is CASSVASDSSYEQYF. In nucleotides, the CDR3 is TGTGCCAGCAGCGTAGCTAGCGACAGCTCCTACGAGCAGTACTTC.

This chain joins TRBV4-3 and TRBJ2-7; a weak D match, TRBD2 (6 bases). V dropped 0 bases and J dropped 2 bases, with 8 bases sitting between them. This CDR3 is 14 amino acids long. The V gene's germline CDR1 is LGHNA and CDR2 YSLEER. The CDR3 sequence: CASSQDGGTYEQYF. CDR3 in DNA: TGCGCCAGCAGCCAAGACGGAGGGACCTACGAGCAGTACTTC.

The chain is built from TRBV6-1 and TRBJ1-6; D remains unclear. The CDR3 covers 15 residues. Germline V gives CDR1 MNHNS, CDR2 SASEGT. Trimming cost V 2 bases and J 12 bases, with 17 bases left between them. The CDR3 region has the DNA TGTGCCAGCAGTGAAAAGACACCATCAAGGGAACCCCTCCACTTT. Translating it yields CASSEKTPSREPLHF.

The CDR3 DNA reads TGTGCCAGCAGTTACAATGCGGGACTCCCCTACGAGCAGTACTTC. It yields the protein CASSYNAGLPYEQYF. This chain joins TRBV6-5 and TRBJ2-7, with D maybe TRBD2 (6 bases). The ends were cut back, 2 bases at V and 2 bases at J, with 13 bases in the middle. The CDR3 runs to 15 residues. Germline V CDR1 and CDR2: MNHEY, SVGAGI.

The V call is TRBV2, the J call TRBJ2-1, with 7 bases matching TRBD1. After removal of 6 bases from V and 8 bases from J, the junction contained 16 bases not matched to a gene. CDR1 is SNHLY, CDR2 FYNNEI, per germline. The CDR3 spans 16 residues. In DNA form, the CDR3 reads TGTGCCAGCAGGGAAAGGTGGGACAGATCTTCGGATGAGCAGTTCTTC. Translating it yields CASRERWDRSSDEQFF.

This clone was seen just once. The J gene is TRBJ2-5, the V gene TRBV5-6; D not resolved. The length of the CDR3 is 13 residues. Looked up from germline, CDR1 is SGHDT and CDR2 is YYEEEE. With 0 bases removed from V and 1 base from J, the gap between germline ends came to 4 bases. The CDR3 region is CASSLGFQETQYF. The DNA of the CDR3 is TGTGCCAGCAGCTTGGGTTTCCAAGAGACCCAGTACTTC.

This clone appeared once. The chain employs TRBV7-2 and TRBJ1-2; TRBD1 agrees at 8 bases. In germline, CDR1 is SGHTA, CDR2 FQGNSA. This CDR3 spans 16 amino acids. V lost 5 bases to trimming and J lost 5 bases; unmatched junction nucleotides: 13. The CDR3 loop is CASSTGGAQRGYGYTF. CDR3 nucleotides: TGTGCCAGCAGCACAGGGGGGGCGCAGCGAGGATATGGCTACACCTTC.

V is TRBV30 and J is TRBJ1-3; no reliable D call. Per the germline V gene, CDR1 is GTSNPN and CDR2 is SVGIG (reference sequence). The V and J ends lost 8 bases and 0 bases respectively, with 8 bases between them. The CDR3 length is 12 residues. The CDR3 reads CAQSASGNTIYF. Written as DNA, the CDR3 is TGTGCCCAATCAGCCTCTGGAAACACCATATATTTT. The complete variable domain, with remaining parts taken from reference TRBV30 and TRBJ1-3, reads SQTIHQWPATLVQPVGSPLSLECTVEGTSNPNLYWYRQAAGRGLQLLFYSVGIGQISSEVPQNLSASRPQDRQFILSSKKLLLSDSGFYLCAQSASGNTIYFGEGSWLTVV.

The V call is TRBV3-1 (or the pseudogene TRBV3-2), the J call TRBJ2-3, with TRBD2 matching over 7 bases. The V gene's germline CDR1 is LGHDT and CDR2 YNNKEL (reference sequence). The CDR3 runs 16 residues. J gave up 4 bases and V 2 bases, and 9 bases lay outside the gene matches. The CDR3 DNA reads TGTGCCAGCAGCCAATCTAGCGGAGGGAGTGCAGATACGCAGTATTTT. This translates into CASSQSSGGSADTQYF.

The rearrangement joins TRBV4-3 to TRBJ2-7; no firm D call. The germline gives CDR1 LGHNA, CDR2 YSLEER. The CDR3 length is 15 residues. V lost 1 base to trimming and J lost 0 bases, with 10 bases between them. The CDR3 sequence: CASSQVASSSYEQYF. In DNA form, the CDR3 reads TGCGCCAGCAGCCAAGTAGCCTCAAGCTCCTACGAGCAGTACTTC.

The V gene is TRBV28, the J gene TRBJ2-5; the D is unclear. The V and J ends lost 2 bases and 1 base respectively, with 8 bases between them. From germline, CDR1 is MDHEN and CDR2 SYDVKM. There are 14 residues in the CDR3. The CDR3 coding sequence is TGTGCCAGCAGTTTAGTAGTTCCCCAAGAGACCCAGTACTTC. Translated, it gives CASSLVVPQETQYF.

The chain employs TRBV27 and TRBJ1-4; D gene unclear. Germline V lookup: CDR1 MNHEY, CDR2 SMNVEV (reference sequence). The V and J ends lost 5 bases and 1 base respectively, with 8 bases between them. The CDR3 covers 14 residues. The CDR3 reads CASSPVRTNEKLFF. CDR3 in DNA: TGTGCCAGCAGTCCGGTGAGAACTAATGAAAAACTGTTTTTT.

This chain joins TRBV6-5 and TRBJ1-1, with D possibly TRBD1 on 6 matching bases. Trimming shortened V by 8 bases and J by 4 bases, and 14 bases separated the two germline ends. CDR3 length: 13 residues. Germline loops: CDR1 MNHEY, CDR2 SVGAGI. The CDR3 reads CASLGAPSTEAFF. The CDR3 DNA reads as TGTGCCAGCCTGGGGGCGCCGAGCACTGAAGCTTTCTTT.

The chain combines TRBV7-2 with TRBJ2-1, with D hard to call. This CDR3 region has 13 residues. V gave up 1 base and J gave up 6 bases, with 7 bases separating them. The V gene's germline CDR1 is SGHTA and CDR2 FQGNSA. CDR3 sequence reads: CASSLGASNEQFF. As DNA, the CDR3 is TGTGCCAGCAGCTTAGGGGCTAGCAATGAGCAGTTCTTC.

V is TRBV29-1 and J is TRBJ1-1, with D perhaps TRBD1 (5 bases). From germline, CDR1 is SQVTM and CDR2 ANQGSEA. This CDR3 is 14 amino acids long. Trimming took off 3 bases at V and 6 bases at J, with 17 bases between the two ends. The CDR3 loop reads CSVEDTRSYAEAFF. The CDR3 DNA follows: TGCAGCGTTGAGGACACTAGGTCCTACGCTGAAGCTTTCTTT.

The chain uses TRBV6-2 or TRBV6-3 and TRBJ2-1; weak D call: TRBD1 (5 bases). V gave up 5 bases and J gave up 6 bases, with 14 bases separating them. The CDR3 runs to 14 residues. CDR1 and CDR2 (germline): MNHEY, SVGEGT. The CDR3: CASSPARVGNEQFF. CDR3 bases: TGTGCCAGCAGTCCCGCCAGGGTTGGCAATGAGCAGTTCTTC.

The gene calls are TRBV29-1 and TRBJ2-5; 7 nucleotides agree with TRBD1. Germline V gene lookup returns CDR1 SQVTM and CDR2 ANQGSEA. This CDR3 is built from 13 residues. With V trimmed by 6 bases and J by 4 bases, 8 bases remained unmatched. The DNA of the CDR3 is TGCAGCGTCCAGACAGGGAGAGGAGAGACCCAGTACTTC. Amino acid sequence: CSVQTGRGETQYF.

This clone was recorded once. V usage is TRBV7-9 and J usage is TRBJ2-2; D not certain. The length of the CDR3 is 14 residues. Per the germline V gene, CDR1 is SEHNR and CDR2 is FQNEAQ (reference sequence). The ends were cut back, 1 base at V and 3 bases at J, with 6 bases in the middle. CDR3 in amino acids: CASSLGSYTGELFF. The CDR3 DNA reads as TGTGCCAGCAGCTTAGGCTCCTACACCGGGGAGCTGTTTTTT.

The chain has TRBV5-4 and TRBJ2-5; D possibly uses TRBD1 or TRBD2 (6 bases each). This CDR3 comprises 16 residues. Trimming removed 4 bases at V and 2 bases at J, with 18 bases between. The germline gives CDR1 SGHNT, CDR2 YYREEE (reference sequence). Here the CDR3 reads CASSRNGGLGQETQYF. In DNA form, the CDR3 reads TGTGCCAGCAGCCGAAACGGGGGCCTGGGGCAAGAGACCCAGTACTTC.

The rearrangement links TRBV7-6 to TRBJ2-3; TRBD2 is a possible D gene (6 bases). Germline-derived CDR1 and CDR2 are SGHVS and FNYEAQ. This CDR3 region has 15 residues. Trimming stripped 3 bases from V and 6 bases from J, with 16 bases between. The CDR3 loop reads CASSFGTSGGDTQYF. CDR3 DNA sequence: TGTGCCAGCAGCTTTGGGACTTCCGGCGGGGATACGCAGTATTTT.

The chain combines TRBV30 with TRBJ1-6, with D maybe TRBD1 (5 bases). With 3 bases removed from V and 9 bases from J, the gap between germline ends came to 12 bases. From germline, CDR1 is GTSNPN and CDR2 SVGIG (reference sequence). This CDR3 spans 13 amino acids. In DNA form, the CDR3 reads TGTGCCTGGAGGCCAGGGTTGGTTTCACCCCTCCACTTT. It encodes CAWRPGLVSPLHF. The full variable domain, rest sourced from reference TRBV30 and TRBJ1-6, is SQTIHQWPATLVQPVGSPLSLECTVEGTSNPNLYWYRQAAGRGLQLLFYSVGIGQISSEVPQNLSASRPQDRQFILSSKKLLLSDSGFYLCAWRPGLVSPLHFGNGTRLTVT.

The chain uses TRBV6-4 and TRBJ1-2; maybe TRBD1 (5 bases). This CDR3 spans 14 amino acids. Trimming pared 1 base from V and 5 bases from J, leaving 11 bases between. The V gene's germline CDR1 is MRHNA and CDR2 SNTAGT. CDR3 nucleotide sequence: TGTGCCAGCAGTGACTTGGGGGGGATATATGGCTACACCTTC. Protein: CASSDLGGIYGYTF.

The chain has TRBV4-2 and TRBJ2-7; 8 nucleotides line up with TRBD2. J lost 1 base, V lost 5 bases, and 7 bases had no gene match. Germline V gives CDR1 LGHNA, CDR2 YNFKEQ. This CDR3 spans 15 amino acids. The CDR3 is CASSSTSSGSYEQYF. CDR3 DNA sequence: TGTGCCAGCAGCTCGACCTCTAGCGGGTCCTACGAGCAGTACTTC.

The chain links TRBV23-1 to TRBJ1-5; D is ambiguous. TRBV23-1 is labeled an ORF, and its function is uncertain. V was shortened by 2 bases and J by 0 bases, with 8 bases between the two germline ends. The CDR3 extends over 15 amino acids. The CDR3 spells CASSQEVYSNQPQHF. The CDR3 DNA follows: TGCGCCAGCAGTCAAGAGGTTTATAGCAATCAGCCCCAGCATTTT.

The V and J genes are TRBV7-2 and TRBJ2-1; the match to TRBD1 covers 8 bases. This CDR3 has 14 amino acids. Germline CDR1 and CDR2: SGHTA and FQGNSA. The V and J ends lost 4 bases and 8 bases, in that order; junction bases with no gene match: 7. The CDR3 coding sequence is TGTGCCAGCAGCTACCGGACAGGGACCTATGAGCAGTTCTTC. Amino acid sequence: CASSYRTGTYEQFF.

This chain links TRBV7-3 with TRBJ1-5; no firm D call. In germline, CDR1 is SGHTA, CDR2 FQGTGA. The CDR3 sequence is 16 residues long. The V and J ends lost 1 base and 0 bases respectively, with 10 bases between them. The CDR3 region has the DNA TGTGCCAGCAGCTTAAACGGGCCCAATAGCAATCAGCCCCAGCATTTT. It is translated as CASSLNGPNSNQPQHF.